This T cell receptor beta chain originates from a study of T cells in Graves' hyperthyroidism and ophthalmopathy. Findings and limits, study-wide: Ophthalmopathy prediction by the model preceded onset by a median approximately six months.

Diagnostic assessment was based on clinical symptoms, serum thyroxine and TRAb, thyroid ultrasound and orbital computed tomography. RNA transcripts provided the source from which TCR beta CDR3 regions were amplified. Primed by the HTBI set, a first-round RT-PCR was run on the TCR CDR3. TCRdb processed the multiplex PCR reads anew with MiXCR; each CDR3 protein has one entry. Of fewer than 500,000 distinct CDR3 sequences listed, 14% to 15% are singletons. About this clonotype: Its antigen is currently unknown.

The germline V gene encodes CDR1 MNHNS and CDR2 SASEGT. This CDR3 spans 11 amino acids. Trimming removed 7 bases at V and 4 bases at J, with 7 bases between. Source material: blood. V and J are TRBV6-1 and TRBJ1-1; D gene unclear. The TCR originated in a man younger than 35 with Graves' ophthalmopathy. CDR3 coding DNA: TGTGCCAGCATTGTGTCCACTGAAGCTTTCTTT. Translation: CASIVSTEAFF.